The clone carrying this T cell receptor (beta chain) was detected many times. The target antigen is unknown. Sample-barcoded 5' priming and a J-beta primer mix drove a second PCR of roughly 6 to 12 cycles. Each CDR3 protein gets one entry after TCRdb re-called the 5' RACE reads with MiXCR. The data hold approximately 810,000 distinct CDR3 sequences, with 29% observed a single time. The data stem from a study of blood T cells in healthy people across ages. Points from the study as a whole: It was found that TCR beta diversity correlated strongly with the percentage of naive T cells.

The CDR3 is 14 residues long. Between the trimmed V and J ends, which lost 4 bases and 9 bases, there was a span of 19 bases. CDR1 is SGHTA, CDR2 FQGNSA, per germline. The clonotype was recovered from a woman over 75 in good health. The chain uses TRBV7-2 and TRBJ2-7; D is possibly TRBD1 (6 bases). Sequencing was carried out using blood. CDR3 in amino acids: CASSYATGSSVQYF. CDR3 in DNA: TGTGCCAGCAGCTACGCTACAGGGAGTTCCGTGCAGTACTTC.